This TCR beta chain was captured in a study of human T cells and chemical hapten exposure. Looking at the study overall: Patch tests put 0.01% DPC on the upper back, read at 6 days. Overall study results and limits: In the PT1 data, expanded TCR counts showed a positive correlation with patch test score.

This sample's time point: patch test 1, 2 weeks after DPC sensitization. As for treatment: therapeutic diphenylcyclopropenone sensitization with weekly scalp DPC. Alopecia patients, 18 to 70 years old and DPC-suitable, served as donors. The CDR3 has 15 amino acids. Per germline, CDR1 SGHKS and CDR2 YYEKEE (reference sequence). The ends were cut back, 4 bases at V and 7 bases at J, with 20 bases in the middle. This clonotype has a count of ten or more. What it binds is unknown. A single record per CDR3 protein comes from TCRdb applying MiXCR to the RACE reads. This sample has around 53,000 distinct CDR3 sequences, with around 9.3% found just once.

The receptor comes from a woman aged 45-65 years with alopecia areata. Some clones in this sample may be carry-over from other donors' samples. V gene TRBV5-5 combines with J gene TRBJ1-2; perhaps TRBD1 as D (6 bases). Sequenced here: whole blood, sampled in connection with sensitization to the hapten diphenylcyclopropenone (DPC). DNA of the CDR3: TGTGCCAGCAGCCCAGAGGACAGAGCTGGGTCTGGCTACACCTTC. It specifies CASSPEDRAGSGYTF.